This entry is about one TCR beta chain. This clonotype was observed at least ten times. What this receptor recognizes is not known. No much larger clone is present one base from it, and per-base qualities are unavailable. This entry belongs to a study of T-cell reconstitution after alpha-beta-depleted transplantation in children (dated by TCRdb to 2016 to 2018). In the study overall: The study quantitatively tracked T-cell immune reconstitution after TCRalphabeta/CD19-depleted allogeneic hematopoietic cell transplantation in children using TCR repertoire profiling.

The CDR3 numbers 15 residues from cysteine through phenylalanine. Only the CDR3 part of the read is kept: 45 bases, read in frame from the first base. Trimming accounts for 9 bases at V and 7 bases at J, while the number of junction bases matched to no gene is 14. For CDR1 and CDR2, the germline V gene lists SNHLY and FYNNEI. The full study reports these points: In some patients, high TCRbeta diversity at day 60 was attributed to recipient T cells and intrathymic progenitors that had survived conditioning. Over subsequent months, a decline in hyperexpanded clone frequencies was noted, and after one year, T-cell counts and TCRbeta diversity were mostly ascribed to newly produced T cells. Apparently early alphabetaT-cell count recovery about two months after transplant reportedly relied on only several hundred rapidly expanded clones derived from non-depleted graft cells.

Libraries were built with PCR. The instrument given in TCRdb is Illumina HiSeq 2500. Molecular barcoding was employed in the preparation of TCR libraries, with unique molecular identifiers being used to normalize TCRbeta repertoire quantification. TCRdb ran its own pipeline on the public reads, namely fastp trimming at Q25 and MiXCR clone calling, and kept in-frame beta chains. Identical CDR3 protein sequences are pooled into one entry, listed with their most common genes and DNA. Within this sample are 17,000 or so distinct CDR3 sequences, with around 12% of them counted one time only. The biggest ten clones account for around 71% of the sample. In the paper's terms, the treatment or condition label means: allogeneic hematopoietic cell transplantation with graft depleted of TCRalphabeta T cells and CD19 B cells. The transplant recipients were children given TCRalphabeta/CD19-depleted allogeneic hematopoietic cell grafts.

The chain joins TRBV2 to TRBJ2-5; TRBD2 agrees with 10 junctional bases. The material sequenced was PBMCs, mostly from graft donor cells, taken 180 days after TCRalphabeta/CD19-depleted stem cell transplant. This sequence was found in a boy in the first two years of life who had a stem cell transplant for Wiskott-Aldrich syndrome, so the T cells may come from the graft donor. The CDR3 region: CARGSGRGALWTQYF. The sequenced DNA: TGTGCCAGAGGAAGCGGGAGGGGGGCGTTGTGGACCCAGTACTTC.